A selection of T cell receptor beta chains follows, all from one sample in a study of blood T cell repertoires in COVID-19. Data came from immunoSEQ multiplex PCR; TCRdb stores just in-frame clones and leaves some out. The sample records about 270,000 clones, roughly nine tenths being singletons. Sequenced input: peripheral blood. These TCRs come from a man aged 55 to 70 who had recovered from COVID-19. The CDR3 runs from the conserved cysteine through the conserved F or W. The D gene is left open where the match is weak.

CASSQDDAGTGNTIYF	TGCGCCAGCAGCCAAGACGACGCGGGCACTGGAAACACCATATATTTT	TRBV4-1	TRBJ1-3	NA
CAWTTDRGPGNTIYF	TGTGCCTGGACCACGGACAGGGGACCTGGAAACACCATATATTTT	TRBV30	TRBJ1-3	TRBD1
CASSSAAGGSTDTQYF	TGTGCCAGCAGCTCAGCGGCGGGGGGCAGCACAGATACGCAGTATTTT	TRBV7-2	TRBJ2-3	TRBD2
CASPGGGRGAFF	TGCGCCAGCCCGGGGGGTGGAAGAGGAGCTTTCTTT	TRBV23-1	TRBJ1-1	NA
CASSVERSNEKLFF	TGTGCCAGCAGCGTAGAGCGATCTAATGAAAAACTGTTTTTT	TRBV9	TRBJ1-4	NA
CASSYSNEQFF	TGTGCCAGCAGTTACTCGAATGAGCAGTTCTTC	TRBV12-3/TRBV12-4	TRBJ2-1	NA
CASSLDRPNWGGNEQFF	TGTGCCAGCAGCTTAGACAGGCCCAACTGGGGGGGGAATGAGCAGTTCTTC	TRBV13	TRBJ2-1	TRBD2
CATGHPRGSYNSPLHF	TGCGCCACCGGACACCCTAGAGGCTCCTATAATTCACCCCTCCACTTT	TRBV10-1	TRBJ1-6	NA
CASSPGSQETQYF	TGTGCCAGCAGTCCCGGGTCCCAAGAGACCCAGTACTTC	TRBV6-6	TRBJ2-5	NA
CATSRGGGFTGELFF	TGTGCCACCAGCAGAGGGGGAGGGTTCACCGGGGAGCTGTTTTTT	TRBV15	TRBJ2-2	TRBD2
CAWRPTGNFSPLHF	TGTGCCTGGAGGCCGACAGGCAACTTTTCACCCCTCCACTTT	TRBV30	TRBJ1-6	NA